A selection of T cell receptor beta chains follows, all from one sample in a study of blood T cell repertoires in COVID-19. Produced via immunoSEQ multiplex PCR; TCRdb's table is partial and in-frame only. The sample contains about 250,000 clones, around nine tenths of which appear only once. Source material: peripheral blood. All receptors derive from a woman in her fifties or sixties who had recovered from COVID-19. CDR3s include the opening cysteine and the closing phenylalanine or tryptophan. D genes are given only for firm matches. For some rows the clone size is stated as once, few or many, or as a class when expanded; others skip it.

J gene	V gene	CDR3 length	D gene	clone size	CDR3 protein	CDR3 DNA
TRBJ2-1	TRBV18	15	.	few	CASSPTSTTYNEQFF	TGTGCCAGCTCACCAACGAGCACTACCTACAATGAGCAGTTCTTC
TRBJ2-5	TRBV4-1	13	.	.	CASSQARGETQYF	TGCGCCAGCAGCCAGGCCCGGGGGGAGACCCAGTACTTC
TRBJ1-4	TRBV9	14	.	.	CASSPLSTNEKLFF	TGTGCCAGCAGCCCCCTCTCAACTAATGAAAAACTGTTTTTT
TRBJ1-4	TRBV7-2	15	.	.	CASSPQPWGGEKLFF	TGTGCCAGCAGCCCCCAGCCTTGGGGCGGTGAAAAACTGTTTTTT
TRBJ1-4	TRBV19	15	.	few	CASSITGIPNEKLFF	TGTGCCAGTAGTATCACAGGGATACCTAATGAAAAACTGTTTTTT
TRBJ2-2	TRBV5-8	16	.	.	CASSFLTGRGTGELFF	TGTGCCAGCAGCTTCCTAACAGGGCGAGGCACCGGGGAGCTGTTTTTT
TRBJ1-2	TRBV19	14	.	.	CASSITAKGYGYTF	TGTGCCAGTAGTATAACGGCTAAGGGGTATGGCTACACCTTC
TRBJ2-5	TRBV4-2	16	TRBD1	.	CASSHSGTGTGETQYF	TGTGCCAGCAGCCATTCCGGGACAGGCACCGGGGAGACCCAGTACTTC
TRBJ2-7	TRBV23-1	14	TRBD1	many	CAATPGRGTYEQYF	TGCGCCGCCACACCGGGCAGGGGGACCTACGAGCAGTACTTC
TRBJ2-3	TRBV5-1	20	TRBD2	.	CASSPQPRTGGTPLGDTQYF	TGCGCCAGCAGCCCCCAACCCAGAACGGGGGGGACACCACTGGGAGATACGCAGTATTTT
TRBJ2-4	TRBV28	16	TRBD2	.	CASSYRRGRGGNIQYF	TGTGCCAGCAGTTACCGTCGCGGGCGGGGGGGAAACATTCAGTACTTC
TRBJ1-2	TRBV6-5	14	TRBD1	.	CASSYGQGASGYTF	TGTGCCAGCAGTTACGGACAGGGAGCGAGTGGCTACACCTTC
TRBJ2-2	TRBV9	16	.	.	CASSVEGTTNTGELFF	TGTGCCAGCAGCGTAGAAGGAACTACGAACACCGGGGAGCTGTTTTTT
TRBJ2-2	TRBV19	15	TRBD1	.	CASRPGTGNTGELFF	TGTGCCAGTAGGCCAGGGACAGGGAATACCGGGGAGCTGTTTTTT
TRBJ1-2	TRBV19	13	.	.	CASRAPPGTGYTF	TGTGCCAGTCGGGCCCCCCCGGGAACTGGCTACACCTTC
TRBJ1-5	TRBV7-2	15	TRBD1	.	CASSPQTGANQPQHF	TGTGCCAGCAGCCCACAGACAGGGGCAAATCAGCCCCAGCATTTT
TRBJ2-1	TRBV7-2	16	TRBD2	few	CASSADGTSGYNEQFF	TGTGCCAGCAGCGCCGATGGGACTAGCGGATACAATGAGCAGTTCTTC
TRBJ2-5	TRBV7-3	17	TRBD1	.	CASSLWTGVNGRETQYF	TGTGCCAGCAGCTTATGGACAGGGGTAAACGGGCGGGAGACCCAGTACTTC
TRBJ2-7	TRBV30	11	.	.	CAWTLPYEQYF	TGTGCCTGGACACTGCCCTACGAGCAGTACTTC
TRBJ2-2	TRBV6-5	16	.	.	CASSYTNLLGAGELFF	TGTGCCAGCAGTTACACCAATCTGTTAGGAGCCGGGGAGCTGTTTTTT
TRBJ2-5	TRBV19	13	.	once	CASSAGQQETQYF	TGTGCCAGTAGTGCGGGACAGCAAGAGACCCAGTACTTC
TRBJ2-7	TRBV4-2	16	TRBD2	.	CASSQDRAGGLYEQYF	TGTGCCAGCAGCCAAGATCGGGCGGGGGGGCTCTACGAGCAGTACTTC
TRBJ2-2	TRBV11-3	13	.	.	CASSGLKTGELFF	TGTGCCAGCAGCGGACTAAAAACCGGGGAGCTGTTTTTT
TRBJ1-1	TRBV27	15	TRBD1	.	CASSRTPDREDEAFF	TGTGCCAGCAGTAGGACTCCGGACAGGGAAGATGAAGCTTTCTTT